One sample yielded the 29 T cell receptor beta chains listed below, sequenced in a study of blood T cell repertoires in COVID-19. Only in-frame clones appear in the TCRdb table, and some are missing; sequencing was by immunoSEQ multiplex PCR. The sample has about 240,000 clones; about 86% are singletons. What was sequenced was PBMCs or T cells enriched from blood (not recorded which). The receptor set was obtained from a middle-aged woman with acute COVID-19.

The V call is TRBV14, the J call TRBJ2-1; D unresolved. CDR3 length: 13 amino acids. Per germline, CDR1 SGHDN and CDR2 FVKESK. V lost 0 bases and J 7 bases, leaving 7 bases between the germline ends. In DNA form, the CDR3 reads TGTGCCAGCAGCCAAGAATCCAGAAATGAGCAGTTCTTC. Amino acids: CASSQESRNEQFF. Full variable domain (outside the CDR3, taken from reference TRBV14 and TRBJ2-1): EAGVTQFPSHSVIEKGQTVTLRCDPISGHDNLYWYRRVMGKEIKFLLHFVKESKQDESGMPNNRFLAERTGGTYSTLKVQPAELEDSGVYFCASSQESRNEQFFGPGTRLTVL.

The chain is built from TRBV29-1 and TRBJ2-7; 10 bases fit TRBD1. This CDR3 region has 13 residues. Germline CDR1 is SQVTM and CDR2 is ANQGSEA. The CDR3, as DNA: TGCACCGCATCCCGGGACAGGGGCTACGAGCAGTACTTC. Translated: CTASRDRGYEQYF.

The V call is TRBV19, the J call TRBJ1-5; TRBD1 aligns across 9 bases. Germline lookup yields CDR1 LNHDA and CDR2 SQIVND (reference sequence). Germline trimming cut 6 bases from V and 4 bases from J; bases unmatched to any gene: 4. The CDR3 length is 14 residues. DNA of the CDR3: TGTGCCAGTAGATGGGGACAGGGAAATCAGCCCCAGCATTTT. Protein product: CASRWGQGNQPQHF.

J is TRBJ1-1 and V is TRBV7-9, with a tentative D call TRBD1 (6 bases). Trimming took 5 bases from V and 3 from J, leaving 13 bases between them. The length of the CDR3 is 14 residues. Germline CDR1 is SEHNR and CDR2 is FQNEAQ (reference sequence). The CDR3 spells CASSEQGWDTEAFF. The CDR3 DNA is TGTGCCAGCAGCGAACAGGGTTGGGACACTGAAGCTTTCTTT.

The rearrangement uses TRBV20-1 and TRBJ2-5; 7 bases are a match to TRBD1. Germline values: CDR1 DFQATT, CDR2 SNEGSKA (reference sequence). J was trimmed by 5 bases and V by 5 bases; bases with no gene match: 2. CDR3 length equals 11 residues. The CDR3 bases are TGCAGTGCTCGACAGGGTGAGACCCAGTACTTC. The encoded protein is CSARQGETQYF.

The V and J genes are TRBV6-5 and TRBJ1-3, with 12 bases lining up with TRBD1. Germline CDR1 is MNHEY and CDR2 is SVGAGI. J lost 3 bases, V lost 8 bases, and 2 bases had no gene match. This CDR3 region has 14 residues. The CDR3 DNA reads TGTGCCAGCGGGACAGGGGGCTTTGGAAACACCATATATTTT. It encodes CASGTGGFGNTIYF.

The chain has TRBV6-6 and TRBJ2-7, with D possibly matching TRBD2 (6 bases). V lost 10 bases, J lost 3 bases, and 13 bases lay in between. CDR1 is MNHNY and CDR2 is SVGAGI in the germline V gene (reference sequence). The CDR3 loop spans 12 amino acids. The CDR3 sequence: CATESSDYEQYF. The CDR3 DNA reads as TGTGCCACCGAATCTAGCGACTACGAGCAGTACTTC.

V and J are TRBV9 and TRBJ2-1; 9 bases map to TRBD1. Unmatched junction bases numbered 6, after V lost 3 bases and J lost 5 bases. CDR3 length: 15 residues. The V gene's germline CDR1 is SGDLS and CDR2 YYNGEE. CDR3 amino acids: CASSASGTGNNEQFF. CDR3 sequence (DNA): TGTGCCAGCAGCGCCTCCGGGACAGGGAACAATGAGCAGTTCTTC.

This clone came up once. This chain links TRBV20-1 with TRBJ2-1; the match to TRBD1 covers 9 bases. The CDR3 has 15 amino acids. V lost 3 bases, J lost 8 bases, and 11 bases stayed unmatched. Germline loops: CDR1 DFQATT, CDR2 SNEGSKA (reference sequence). The CDR3 coding sequence is TGCAGTGCTAGTCGGATGGTGGGACAGGGCGATGAGCAGTTCTTC. Encoded protein: CSASRMVGQGDEQFF.

The chain couples TRBV27 to TRBJ1-1; D remains ambiguous. This CDR3 comprises 13 residues. The V gene's germline CDR1 is MNHEY and CDR2 SMNVEV (reference sequence). The V and J ends lost 8 bases and 3 bases respectively, with 13 bases between them. In DNA, the CDR3 is TGTGCCAGCTGGCCTACCCGGGACACTGAAGCTTTCTTT. Translation: CASWPTRDTEAFF.

V gene TRBV10-3 combines with J gene TRBJ1-4, with 9 bases lining up with TRBD1. Germline CDR1 ENHRY, CDR2 SYGVKD. The CDR3 is 18 residues long. Trimming cost V 6 bases and J 0 bases; bases outside gene matches: 11. The DNA of the CDR3 is TGTGCCATCAGCAGGACAGGGGCAAAAGTTGCAACTAATGAAAAACTGTTTTTT. As protein: CAISRTGAKVATNEKLFF.

The chain links TRBV19 to TRBJ2-7; 7 bases align to TRBD2. Trimming cost V 6 bases and J 2 bases; bases outside gene matches: 10. CDR1 and CDR2 from the germline V gene are LNHDA and SQIVND (reference sequence). The CDR3 is made up of 15 amino acids. CDR3 bases: TGTGCCAGTAGGCCGCCCTTAGCGGGTCCCTACGAGCAGTACTTC. Translated: CASRPPLAGPYEQYF.

The chain employs TRBV5-4 and TRBJ2-1; 10 nucleotides match TRBD2. J lost 4 bases, V lost 0 bases, and 10 bases had no gene match. The germline V gene has CDR1 SGHNT and CDR2 YYREEE (reference sequence). This CDR3 is built from 18 residues. CDR3 residues: CASSLGSPSGRVYNEQFF. In DNA, the CDR3 is TGTGCCAGCAGCTTGGGCTCACCCAGCGGGAGGGTTTACAATGAGCAGTTCTTC. Together with reference TRBV5-4 and TRBJ2-1, the CDR3 gives the full variable domain: ETGVTQSPTHLIKTRGQQVTLRCSSQSGHNTVSWYQQALGQGPQFIFQYYREEENGRGNFPPRFSGLQFPNYSSELNVNALELDDSALYLCASSLGSPSGRVYNEQFFGPGTRLTVL.

The rearrangement uses TRBV6-5 and TRBJ1-1; D is possibly TRBD1 (6 bases). This CDR3 comprises 16 residues. The germline gives CDR1 MNHEY, CDR2 SVGAGI. V was trimmed by 1 base and J by 1 base, leaving 13 bases between them. CDR3 coding DNA: TGTGCCAGCAGTTACTTTCGGCAGGGGAGGAACACTGAAGCTTTCTTT. Amino acids: CASSYFRQGRNTEAFF.

The V call is TRBV7-2, the J call TRBJ2-7; TRBD1 agrees at 7 bases. Germline assignment: CDR1 SGHTA and CDR2 FQGNSA. CDR3 size: 14 residues. J lost 2 bases, V lost 3 bases, and 4 bases had no gene match. This CDR3 is CASSLRDRTYEQYF. In DNA, the CDR3 is TGTGCCAGCAGCTTGAGGGACAGAACCTACGAGCAGTACTTC.

At least ten counts were recorded for this clone. The chain recombines TRBV5-6 with TRBJ2-7, with 8 positions matching TRBD2. Trimming cost V 0 bases and J 6 bases; bases outside gene matches: 8. The length of the CDR3 is 15 residues. Germline loops: CDR1 SGHDT, CDR2 YYEEEE. The DNA for the CDR3 is TGTGCCAGCAGCTTGGTGGGACTAGAGATTCGCGAGCAGTACTTC. Translation gives CASSLVGLEIREQYF.

The chain employs TRBV7-8 and TRBJ2-7, with a tentative D call TRBD1 (6 bases). V lost 8 bases and J lost 0, with 14 bases in between. The CDR3 has 14 residues. The germline CDR1 and CDR2 sequences are SGHVS and FQNEAQ. CDR3 amino acids: CASLRTASSYEQYF. Here the CDR3 DNA reads TGTGCCAGCCTAAGGACAGCTAGCTCCTACGAGCAGTACTTC.

The chain links TRBV5-4 to TRBJ2-7; 8 bases align to TRBD2. V lost 3 bases and J lost 3; bases outside the gene matches: 8. The germline CDR1 and CDR2 sequences are SGHNT and YYREEE (reference sequence). The CDR3 has 15 residues. CDR3 DNA: TGTGCCAGCAGCTCCGGGGGGGGGCAGGGCTACGAGCAGTACTTC. Its translation: CASSSGGGQGYEQYF.

CDR3 region: CASSPGLAGGIYEQYF. Written as DNA, the CDR3 is TGTGCCAGCAGCCCAGGACTAGCGGGAGGGATATACGAGCAGTACTTC. V and J are TRBV5-4 and TRBJ2-7, with TRBD2 matching over 15 bases. J lost 4 bases, V lost 4 bases, and 6 bases had no gene match. The CDR3 runs 16 residues. Per germline, CDR1 SGHNT and CDR2 YYREEE (reference sequence).

The chain employs TRBV24-1 and TRBJ1-5, with 10 nucleotides matching TRBD1. Trimming took 3 bases from V and 7 from J; bases not matched to a gene: 8. Germline CDR1 is KGHDR and CDR2 is SFDVKD. The CDR3 length is 16 residues. The CDR3 bases are TGTGCCACCAGTGATACAAGACAGGGGGCGCGGCAGCCCCAGCATTTT. Residues: CATSDTRQGARQPQHF.

The chain is built from TRBV6-5 and TRBJ2-2; D is perhaps TRBD2 (6 bases). V dropped 5 bases and J dropped 4 bases, with 11 bases sitting between them. The CDR3 contains 14 residues. Looked up from germline, CDR1 is MNHEY and CDR2 is SVGAGI. CDR3 in DNA: TGTGCCAGCAGTCTAAGACTAGTCACCGGGGAGCTGTTTTTT. It translates to CASSLRLVTGELFF.

This clone was seen just once. The rearrangement links TRBV6-5 to TRBJ1-3; 7 nucleotides align to TRBD1. The CDR3 is 15 residues long. Germline loops: CDR1 MNHEY, CDR2 SVGAGI. Germline trimming cut 5 bases from V and 4 bases from J; bases unmatched to any gene: 8. CDR3 in amino acids: CASSQTTGVGNTIYF. The CDR3 DNA sequence: TGTGCCAGCAGTCAAACTACAGGGGTAGGAAACACCATATATTTT.

The V and J genes are TRBV12-5 and TRBJ2-5; D is undetermined. With 7 bases removed from V and 1 base from J, the gap between germline ends came to 7 bases. Germline CDR1 LGHNT, CDR2 FRNRAP. The CDR3 consists of 12 residues. CDR3 sequence reads: CASASTQETQYF. The DNA for the CDR3 is TGTGCTAGTGCTAGTACCCAAGAGACCCAGTACTTC.

This chain joins TRBV11-3 and TRBJ2-7; no reliable D call. Per the germline V gene, CDR1 is SGHNT and CDR2 is YENEEA. V lost 5 bases, J lost 4 bases, and 12 bases lay in between. This CDR3 is built from 13 residues. The CDR3 region has the DNA TGTGCCAGCAGCCCCGGTCTAAAATACGAGCAGTACTTC. Protein sequence: CASSPGLKYEQYF.

CDR3 bases: TGTGCCAGCAGCCGGCTGGAGGTTCCCTACGAGCAGTACTTC. Amino acids: CASSRLEVPYEQYF. V usage is TRBV11-3 and J usage is TRBJ2-7, with D possibly TRBD2 on 5 matching bases. The CDR3 has 14 residues. The germline V gene has CDR1 SGHNT and CDR2 YENEEA. V lost 5 bases, J lost 2 bases, and 13 bases lay in between.

V is TRBV2 and J is TRBJ2-1; a weak D match, TRBD2 (5 bases). CDR3 length: 14 amino acids. Trimming took 7 bases from V and 3 from J, leaving 13 bases between them. Germline loops: CDR1 SNHLY, CDR2 FYNNEI. In DNA form, the CDR3 reads TGTGCCAGCACAGGTATACGGGACTACAATGAGCAGTTCTTC. As protein: CASTGIRDYNEQFF.

The gene calls are TRBV6-1 and TRBJ2-3, with 7 nucleotides matching TRBD1. The germline V gene has CDR1 MNHNS and CDR2 SASEGT. The V gene end was trimmed by 0 bases and the J gene end by 2 bases; junction bases not matched to a gene: 8. This CDR3 has 17 amino acids. The CDR3 DNA sequence: TGTGCCAGCAGTGAAGCCCCTACAGGGGCCTACACAGATACGCAGTATTTT. Translated, it gives CASSEAPTGAYTDTQYF.

J is TRBJ1-4 and V is TRBV9; D remains unclear. The V end was cut by 0 bases, the J end by 10 bases, with 16 bases between. The CDR3 spans 15 residues. The V gene's germline CDR1 is SGDLS and CDR2 YYNGEE. CDR3 loop: CASSVDASITGKLFF. The DNA for the CDR3 is TGTGCCAGCAGCGTAGACGCTTCCATAACGGGAAAACTGTTTTTT.

The chain joins TRBV5-1 to TRBJ2-1, with D uncertain. Germline-derived CDR1 and CDR2 are SGHRS and YFSETQ. Trimming left V 0 bases short and J 0 bases short, with 10 bases between. This CDR3 has 16 amino acids. The CDR3 DNA reads TGCGCCAGCAGCTTGGACCGTCTGAGCTCCTACAATGAGCAGTTCTTC. Amino acid sequence: CASSLDRLSSYNEQFF.